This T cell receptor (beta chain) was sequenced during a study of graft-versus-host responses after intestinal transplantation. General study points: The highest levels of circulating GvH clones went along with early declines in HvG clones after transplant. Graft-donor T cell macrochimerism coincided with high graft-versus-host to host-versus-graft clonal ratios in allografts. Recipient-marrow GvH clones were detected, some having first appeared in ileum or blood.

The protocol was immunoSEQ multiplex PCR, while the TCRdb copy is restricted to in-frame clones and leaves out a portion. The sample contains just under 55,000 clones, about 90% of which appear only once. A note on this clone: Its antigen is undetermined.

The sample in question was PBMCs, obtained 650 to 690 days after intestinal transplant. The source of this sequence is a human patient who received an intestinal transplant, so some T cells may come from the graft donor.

This CDR3 is CASSLEGAETQYF. The CDR3 DNA follows: TGCGCCAGCAGCTTGGAGGGGGCGGAGACCCAGTACTTC. This chain uses TRBV5-1 with TRBJ2-5; 7 positions agree with TRBD1. CDR1 is SGHRS and CDR2 is YFSETQ in the germline V gene. Germline trimming cut 0 bases from V and 5 bases from J; bases unmatched to any gene: 1. This CDR3 has 13 residues.